The 9 T cell receptor beta chains below all came from one sample that was sequenced in a study of CD8+CD57+ T cells in acquired aplastic anemia (dated by TCRdb to 2016 to 2019). TCRdb lists the instrument as Illumina HiSeq 2000. Genomic DNA served as template for TCR beta VDJ combination and CDR3 sequence profiling. The raw public data were reprocessed by TCRdb itself: fastp quality trimming at Q25, MiXCR clonotype calling, in-frame beta chains only. Entries are consolidated by CDR3 protein sequence, retaining the most common genes and DNA. Recorded for this sample are under 200,000 distinct CDR3 sequences; under 70% of them occurred a single time. 46% of the sample is taken by the ten largest. Sequenced input: sorted CD4+, CD8+, or CD8+CD57+ T cells (not recorded which) from PBMCs. The receptors were sampled from a human donor with severe aplastic anemia or a healthy control (not recorded which).

This clonotype has a count of ten or more. The J gene is TRBJ1-5, the V gene TRBV9, with 9 bases matching TRBD1. Germline assignment: CDR1 SGDLS and CDR2 YYNGEE. J was trimmed by 3 bases and V by 5 bases; bases with no gene match: 6. The CDR3 extends over 15 amino acids. DNA of the CDR3: TGTGCCAGCAGTCCTACAGGGGGCAACAATCAGCCCCAGCATTTT. Translated, it gives CASSPTGGNNQPQHF.

This clonotype was observed many times. The chain has TRBV28 and TRBJ2-7; 8 nucleotides match TRBD1. Germline V gene sequence: CDR1 MDHEN, CDR2 SYDVKM. The CDR3 covers 13 residues. V shed 4 bases and J 1 base; nucleotides not matched to a gene: 0. DNA for the CDR3: TGTGCCAGCAGTTACAGGGGGTCCTACGAGCAGTACTTC. It is translated as CASSYRGSYEQYF.

This rearrangement joins TRBV7-6 to TRBJ2-2; D may be TRBD2 (6 bases). CDR3 length: 13 amino acids. V shed 3 bases and J shed 5 bases, with 7 bases lying between them. Germline CDR1 is SGHVS and CDR2 is FNYEAQ. CDR3 sequence (DNA): TGTGCCAGCAGCTTGCTAGCGACCGGGGAGCTGTTTTTT. Translating it yields CASSLLATGELFF.

The chain is built from TRBV7-2 and TRBJ2-4; D gene uncertain. The germline CDR1 and CDR2 sequences are SGHTA and FQGNSA. V was shortened by 5 bases and J by 1 base, with 12 bases between the two germline ends. This CDR3 has 15 residues. The CDR3 sequence is CASSQGNVAKNIQYF. CDR3 DNA sequence: TGTGCCAGCAGCCAAGGGAACGTTGCCAAAAACATTCAGTACTTC.

The rearrangement joins TRBV20-1 to TRBJ2-7; 8 nucleotides line up with TRBD1. V lost 5 bases to trimming and J lost 6 bases; unmatched junction nucleotides: 9. Germline V lookup: CDR1 DFQATT, CDR2 SNEGSKA (reference sequence). This CDR3 comprises 13 residues. The CDR3: CSASQGVSREQYF. In DNA, the CDR3 is TGCAGTGCTTCACAGGGGGTGTCTCGCGAGCAGTACTTC.

The J gene is TRBJ1-1, the V gene TRBV29-1, with D unclear. Germline-derived CDR1 and CDR2 are SQVTM and ANQGSEA. The length of the CDR3 is 11 residues. Trimming cost V 7 bases and J 5 bases, with 11 bases left between them. The CDR3 sequence: CSALAWTEAFF. In nucleotides, the CDR3 is TGCAGCGCCCTGGCCTGGACTGAAGCTTTCTTT. The full variable domain, in which reference TRBV29-1 and TRBJ1-1 provide the parts outside the CDR3, is SAVISQKPSRDICQRGTSLTIQCQVDSQVTMMFWYRQQPGQSLTLIATANQGSEATYESGFVIDKFPISRPNLTFSTLTVSNMSPEDSSIYLCSALAWTEAFFGQGTRLTVV.

The chain uses TRBV9 and TRBJ1-6; D uncertain. Trimming pared 1 base from V and 11 bases from J, leaving 10 bases between. Germline lookup yields CDR1 SGDLS and CDR2 YYNGEE. CDR3 length: 13 amino acids. CDR3 sequence: CASSVSEGTPLHF. The CDR3 DNA follows: TGTGCCAGCAGCGTATCTGAGGGTACACCCCTCCACTTT.

This clonotype was counted once. The V and J genes are TRBV7-9 and TRBJ1-1, with D unresolved. The V end lost 5 bases, the J end lost 4 bases, and 14 bases lay between the germline ends. The CDR3 has 14 residues. Looked up from germline, CDR1 is SEHNR and CDR2 is FQNEAQ (reference sequence). The CDR3 coding sequence is TGTGCCAGCAGCCCTCAACTCGGGAGCACTGAAGCTTTCTTT. Its protein is CASSPQLGSTEAFF.

This clonotype was seen repeatedly, ten times or more. The rearrangement uses TRBV5-8 and TRBJ2-2; 12 bases map to TRBD1. CDR1 is SGHTS and CDR2 is YDEGEE in the germline V gene. The length of the CDR3 is 15 residues. Trimming removed 3 bases from V and 6 bases from J; junction bases left unmatched: 3. The CDR3: CASSSGQGAPGELFF. The CDR3 DNA reads as TGTGCCAGCAGCTCGGGACAGGGGGCACCCGGGGAGCTGTTTTTT.